The 20 T cell receptor beta chains presented below share a single source sample, sequenced in a study of identical twins. TCRdb used MiXCR to reprocess the 5' RACE reads, holding one entry per CDR3 protein. The data hold fewer than 800,000 distinct CDR3 sequences, with roughly 7.1% observed a single time. These same data were also listed under a study on yellow fever vaccine responses in identical twins.

The sample taken for sequencing was PBMCs. These receptors were obtained from a woman aged 18-35 years in good health.

The rearrangement uses TRBV2 and TRBJ2-7; D not certain. The V gene's germline CDR1 is SNHLY and CDR2 FYNNEI. This CDR3 spans 13 amino acids. Deletions cut 3 bases from V and 6 bases from J, with 12 bases between. CDR3 coding DNA: TGTGCCAGCAGTGAGGATTCTATCGGCGAGCAGTACGTC. This sequence encodes CASSEDSIGEQYV.

On this clonotype: Given a much more abundant clone one base away, this may be a read error. The chain employs TRBV9 and TRBJ2-5, with 10 bases fitting TRBD2. Germline assignment: CDR1 SGDLS and CDR2 YYNGEE. The length of the CDR3 is 18 residues. The CDR3 protein is CPSSFRPGLAGESETQYF. CDR3 sequence (DNA): TGTCCCAGCAGCTTCAGACCGGGGCTAGCGGGAGAGTCAGAGACCCAGTACTTC. Full variable domain (missing parts from reference TRBV9 and TRBJ2-5): DSGVTQTPKHLITATGQRVTLRCSPRSGDLSVYWYQQSLDQGLQFLIQYYNGEERAKGNILERFSAQQFPDLHSELNLSSLELGDSALYFCPSSFRPGLAGESETQYFGPGTRLLVL.

This clonotype was seen more than once but under ten times. This sequence joins TRBV27 and TRBJ2-7; a weak D match, TRBD1 (6 bases). Germline CDR1 and CDR2: MNHEY and SMNVEV (reference sequence). V lost 9 bases, J lost 0 bases, and 15 bases lay in between. The CDR3 extends over 14 amino acids. DNA of the CDR3: TGTGCCAGTACTAGGACAGATGGCTCCTACGAGCAGTACTTC. This translates into CASTRTDGSYEQYF.

The J gene is TRBJ2-3, the V gene TRBV15, with 8 bases identical to TRBD2. In germline, CDR1 is LNHNV, CDR2 YYDKDF (reference sequence). The CDR3 is 14 residues long. J was trimmed by 5 bases and V by 1 base; bases with no gene match: 2. This CDR3 is CATSRGREGDTQYF. The CDR3 DNA sequence: TGTGCCACCAGCAGAGGTCGGGAGGGAGATACGCAGTATTTT.

This sequence joins TRBV7-2 and TRBJ1-2; 8 bases align to TRBD1. Trimming cost V 5 bases and J 2 bases; bases outside gene matches: 7. CDR1 SGHTA and CDR2 FQGNSA come from the germline V gene. The CDR3 runs to 15 residues. The CDR3 bases are TGTGCCAGCAGCGACCGGGACAGGTTGAACTATGGCTACACCTTC. Its protein is CASSDRDRLNYGYTF.

A word on this clonotype: This may come from a read error, since a much larger clone is one base off. This sequence joins TRBV6-5 and TRBJ2-1, with no clear D. V was pared by 0 bases and J by 11 bases, with 8 bases between. Germline lookup yields CDR1 MNHEY and CDR2 SVGAGI. This CDR3 region has 12 residues. The CDR3 spells CASSYSENKQFF. The CDR3 DNA reads TGTGCCAGCAGTTACTCAGAAAATAAGCAGTTCTTC.

This clonotype was seen repeatedly, ten times or more. The chain employs TRBV6-5 and TRBJ1-5; D is perhaps TRBD1 (6 bases). Between the trimmed V and J ends, which lost 0 bases and 6 bases, there was a span of 24 bases. The CDR3 contains 19 residues. Germline CDR1 is MNHEY and CDR2 is SVGAGI. The CDR3 here is CASSYSGGGQGRGSQPQHF. The CDR3 coding sequence is TGTGCCAGCAGTTACTCGGGTGGTGGGCAGGGGAGGGGAAGTCAGCCCCAGCATTTT.

This clonotype was counted a few times. The chain combines TRBV11-2 with TRBJ2-5, with TRBD1 identical over 9 bases. CDR1 is SGHAT, CDR2 FQNNGV, per germline. The CDR3 is 14 residues long. With 5 bases clipped from V and 2 bases from J, the junction kept 3 bases outside the gene matches. CDR3 coding DNA: TGTGCCAGCAGCGAGACAGGGGGACAAGAGACCCAGTACTTC. Its translation is CASSETGGQETQYF.

This clonotype was observed a few times. The chain uses TRBV24-1 and TRBJ2-2; TRBD1 matches 7 bases. Germline assignment: CDR1 KGHDR and CDR2 SFDVKD. The CDR3 spans 16 residues. V shed 2 bases and J 0 bases; nucleotides not matched to a gene: 2. DNA for the CDR3: TGTGCCACCAGTGATTCCAGGGGGACGAACACCGGGGAGCTGTTTTTT. Residues: CATSDSRGTNTGELFF.

This clonotype appeared once. Relative to the germline gene, one junction end is altered; a read error may explain this. The chain joins TRBV7-2 to TRBJ2-7; D may be TRBD2 (5 bases). CDR1 SGHTA and CDR2 FQGNSA come from the germline V gene. The CDR3 consists of 13 residues. As DNA, the CDR3 is TGTGCCAGCAGCTCATCAAGGGAGCACGAGCGGTACTTC. It codes for CASSSSREHERYF.

This clonotype has at least ten counts. The rearrangement links TRBV5-1 to TRBJ2-1; TRBD1 aligns across 7 bases. The junction had 6 bases not matched to a gene; V was cut back by 2 bases and J by 4 bases. Germline V gives CDR1 SGHRS, CDR2 YFSETQ. The CDR3 covers 15 residues. Written as DNA, the CDR3 is TGCGCCAGCAGCTTAAGACAGGGATTATACAATGAGCAGTTCTTC. Translating it yields CASSLRQGLYNEQFF. Complete variable domain (other parts from reference TRBV5-1 and TRBJ2-1): KAGVTQTPRYLIKTRGQQVTLSCSPISGHRSVSWYQQTPGQGLQFLFEYFSETQRNKGNFPGRFSGRQFSNSRSEMNVSTLELGDSALYLCASSLRQGLYNEQFFGPGTRLTVL.

This clonotype was counted a few times. This chain uses TRBV29-1 with TRBJ2-5; D remains unclear. CDR1 and CDR2 from the germline V gene are SQVTM and ANQGSEA. V lost 0 bases and J lost 5, with 10 bases in between. This CDR3 contains 13 residues. The CDR3 protein is CSVEDLRIETQYF. CDR3 sequence (DNA): TGCAGCGTTGAAGATTTAAGGATTGAGACCCAGTACTTC.

This clonotype was picked up many times. The rearrangement uses TRBV20-1 and TRBJ2-5; D unclear. Trimming left V 2 bases short and J 5 bases short, with 12 bases between. The CDR3 runs 13 residues. Germline loops: CDR1 DFQATT, CDR2 SNEGSKA (reference sequence). For the CDR3, the DNA is TGCAGTGCTAGACTTTCGTTCGTGGAGACCCAGTACTTC. The encoded protein is CSARLSFVETQYF.

In this sample, this clonotype turned up many times. V usage is TRBV20-1 and J usage is TRBJ2-2; D unresolved. The CDR3 runs 14 residues. Germline V gene sequence: CDR1 DFQATT, CDR2 SNEGSKA (reference sequence). Trimming took off 3 bases at V and 4 bases at J, with 12 bases between the two ends. The CDR3 is CSARNRAGTGELFF. The CDR3 nucleotides read TGCAGTGCTAGGAACCGAGCTGGCACCGGGGAGCTGTTTTTT.

The rearrangement joins TRBV11-3 to TRBJ2-5, with 10 nucleotides matching TRBD2. Germline V gene data show CDR1 as SGHNT and CDR2 as YENEEA. The CDR3 runs to 17 residues. V lost 0 bases to trimming and J lost 1 base; unmatched junction nucleotides: 5. CDR3 in amino acids: CASSLDASSGGQETQYF. CDR3 DNA sequence: TGTGCCAGCAGCTTAGATGCGTCTAGCGGGGGCCAAGAGACCCAGTACTTC.

This chain joins TRBV6-1 and TRBJ2-1; 7 bases fit TRBD1. The CDR3 contains 16 residues. The V gene's germline CDR1 is MNHNS and CDR2 SASEGT. V lost 6 bases and J lost 3; bases outside the gene matches: 11. The CDR3 reads CASRLRTGDNYNEQFF. The CDR3 DNA follows: TGTGCCAGCAGGCTTAGGACAGGCGACAACTACAATGAGCAGTTCTTC.

This clonotype was recorded at least ten times. A read error may produce the germline difference seen at one junction end. The rearrangement joins TRBV12-3 or TRBV12-4 to TRBJ2-7; maybe TRBD2 (6 bases). The CDR3 covers 12 residues. Written as DNA, the CDR3 is TGTGCCAGCAGCGGAAATGGACTATCAACCGGATTC. Its translation is CASSGNGLSTGF.

This clonotype showed up just a few times. The V call is TRBV10-3, the J call TRBJ1-1; possibly TRBD1 for D (6 bases). With 10 bases removed from V and 1 base from J, the gap between germline ends came to 16 bases. Germline assignment: CDR1 ENHRY and CDR2 SYGVKD. This CDR3 has 14 amino acids. Here the CDR3 DNA reads TGTGCCACGGACCGGGACAACAAGAACACTGAAGCTTTCTTT. Translated: CATDRDNKNTEAFF.

This chain connects TRBV5-1 to TRBJ1-2, with TRBD1 as a possible D gene (6 bases). CDR1 SGHRS and CDR2 YFSETQ come from the germline V gene. The CDR3 length is 15 residues. V gave up 7 bases and J gave up 1 base, with 17 bases separating them. Here the CDR3 reads CASDPGTQSNYGYTF. The CDR3 region has the DNA TGCGCCAGCGACCCCGGGACACAAAGTAACTATGGCTACACCTTC.

This clonotype was observed a few times. This chain connects TRBV12-3 or TRBV12-4 to TRBJ1-4, with D perhaps TRBD1 (6 bases). The CDR3 contains 15 residues. With 3 bases removed from V and 10 bases from J, the gap between germline ends came to 18 bases. CDR3: CASSFRGGAVGKLFF. Here the CDR3 DNA reads TGTGCCAGCAGTTTCCGCGGGGGCGCCGTCGGAAAACTGTTTTTT.